This TCR beta chain was observed in a study of blood T cell repertoires in COVID-19. Study details: Collection of acute and convalescent COVID-19 samples took place in the United States, Italy and Spain. PBMCs, B-cell-depleted T cells, or T cells provided the cDNA or gDNA that made up the material.

Sequencing was performed with immunoSEQ multiplex PCR; in TCRdb, only in-frame clones are kept and a portion is missing. Among more than 90,000 clones listed, 90% to 95% were seen once. J lost 4 bases, V lost 0 bases, and 6 bases had no gene match. CDR3 size: 15 residues. Per germline, CDR1 SGDLS and CDR2 YYNGEE. This clonotype was obtained from a man aged 50 to 59 with acute or convalescent COVID-19. The rearrangement joins TRBV9 to TRBJ2-7; 8 positions match TRBD2. Specimen: peripheral blood. The CDR3 DNA reads TGTGCCAGCAGCGTAGGAAAGCGGGGGTCTTACGAGCAGTACTTC. Translated: CASSVGKRGSYEQYF.